Described below is a single T cell receptor beta chain sequence and its context. The antigen is unknown. The source of the sample is a study of identical twins. Whole-study results and caveats: Because invariant MAIT and iNKT cells could be present, zero-insertion analyses could be partly confounded. Monozygotic twin pairs showed more out-of-frame TCR alpha sharing than models estimated.

The CDR3 has 13 amino acids. V was cut by 5 bases and J by 9 bases, with 14 bases left in between. The V gene's germline CDR1 is SGHTA and CDR2 FQGNSA. Donors uniformly comprised healthy Caucasians. MiXCR, applied by TCRdb to the 5' RACE reads, yields one record per CDR3 protein. The repertoire has around 340,000 distinct CDR3 sequences, around 9% of them found once; the top ten carry roughly 8.7%. The material sequenced was naive T cells sorted from blood. The rearrangement uses TRBV7-2 and TRBJ2-1; D not resolved. The source of this sequence is a woman in her 50s in good health. CDR3 DNA: TGTGCCAGCAGCCCACTAACGCCCGGTGAGCAGTTCTTC. Amino acid sequence: CASSPLTPGEQFF.